This TCR beta chain emerged from a study of cytotoxic CD8 clonotypes in ibrutinib-treated CLL. On the study more broadly: The patient breakdown showed 10 to 12 relapsed/refractory and approximately 15 treatment-naive cases, with under 18 IGHV unmutated.

Findings and caveats of the study: Collection times varied between progressing and sustained-remission patients.

A remark on this clone: The antigen is unknown.

Libraries were prepared by immunoSEQ multiplex PCR; TCRdb keeps only in-frame clonotypes and omits some of them. In the table there are about 310,000 clones, about 80% of which are singletons. The germline V gene encodes CDR1 LNHDA and CDR2 SQIVND (reference sequence). The CDR3 loop spans 15 amino acids. V was cut by 3 bases and J by 2 bases, with 14 bases left in between. The source material was PBMCs, sampled before ibrutinib treatment. V is TRBV19 and J is TRBJ2-7; tentative D call: TRBD2 (5 bases). This clonotype was obtained from a human donor with chronic lymphocytic leukemia. CDR3 region: CASSIGSLGTYEQYF. The DNA of the CDR3 is TGTGCCAGTAGTATTGGGAGCTTGGGGACCTACGAGCAGTACTTC.